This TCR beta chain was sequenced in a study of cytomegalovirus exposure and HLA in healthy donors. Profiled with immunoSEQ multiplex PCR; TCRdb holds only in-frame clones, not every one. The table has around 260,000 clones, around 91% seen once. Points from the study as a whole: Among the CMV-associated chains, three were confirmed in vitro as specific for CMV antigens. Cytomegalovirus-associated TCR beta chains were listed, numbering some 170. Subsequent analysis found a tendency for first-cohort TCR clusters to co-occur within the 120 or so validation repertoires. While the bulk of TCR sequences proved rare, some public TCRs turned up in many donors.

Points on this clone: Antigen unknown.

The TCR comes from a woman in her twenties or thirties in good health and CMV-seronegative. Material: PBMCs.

CDR3 bases: TGTGCCAGCAGTGAATCGGAGGGTGAGGATGAGCAGTTCTTC. It encodes CASSESEGEDEQFF. V and J are TRBV2 and TRBJ2-1; D may be TRBD2 (6 bases). The ends were cut back, 2 bases at V and 8 bases at J, with 13 bases in the middle. The length of the CDR3 is 14 residues. Germline V gene data show CDR1 as SNHLY and CDR2 as FYNNEI.